Listed here are 31 T cell receptor beta chains from one sample, sequenced in a study of cytomegalovirus exposure and HLA in healthy donors. In the PCR, 60 Vbeta and 13 Jbeta primers were used. Measured with immunoSEQ multiplex PCR; TCRdb has only the in-frame clones, and not every one. The profile shows about 200,000 clones, around 76% of them singletons. The source material was PBMCs. Receptor source: a man younger than 40 in good health and CMV-seronegative.

This clone has only one observation. The rearrangement joins TRBV20-1 to TRBJ2-3, with D hard to call. V dropped 1 base and J dropped 6 bases, with 5 bases sitting between them. The CDR3 runs 11 residues. CDR1 DFQATT and CDR2 SNEGSKA come from the germline V gene (reference sequence). CDR3 DNA sequence: TGCAGTGCTAGAGTTATGGATACGCAGTATTTT. Translated, it gives CSARVMDTQYF.

This sequence joins TRBV5-3 and TRBJ2-5; a weak D match, TRBD1 (6 bases). TRBV5-3 is identified as an open reading frame with a role that is uncertain. The V and J ends lost 2 bases and 0 bases respectively, with 23 bases between them. This CDR3 is 19 amino acids long. Here the CDR3 reads CARSFNRESLLLYQETQYF. The DNA for the CDR3 is TGTGCCAGAAGCTTTAACAGGGAAAGTCTACTACTGTACCAAGAGACCCAGTACTTC.

The genes are TRBV9 and TRBJ1-2, with D possibly being TRBD1 (5 bases). The germline V gene encodes CDR1 SGDLS and CDR2 YYNGEE. Trimming took 0 bases from V and 7 from J, leaving 13 bases between them. There are 14 residues in the CDR3. The CDR3, as DNA: TGTGCCAGCAGCGTAGATGGGGGGAGTTCTGGCTACACCTTC. Translating it yields CASSVDGGSSGYTF.

V and J are TRBV27 and TRBJ1-1; D is uncertain. Germline V gene data show CDR1 as MNHEY and CDR2 as SMNVEV (reference sequence). This CDR3 contains 14 residues. The ends were cut back, 2 bases at V and 1 base at J, with 8 bases in the middle. The CDR3 region has the DNA TGTGCCAGCAGTTTAATTGAGGGGAACACTGAAGCTTTCTTT. This codes for CASSLIEGNTEAFF.

There are a few counts of this clone. The rearrangement links TRBV5-6 to TRBJ1-4, with 7 bases fitting TRBD1. Germline V gene sequence: CDR1 SGHDT, CDR2 YYEEEE. V was clipped by 0 bases and J by 3 bases; unmatched bases: 2. This CDR3 contains 15 residues. The CDR3 loop is CASSLARGANEKLFF. The CDR3 DNA reads as TGTGCCAGCAGCTTGGCCAGGGGGGCTAATGAAAAACTGTTTTTT.

This rearrangement joins TRBV28 to TRBJ1-2; no clear D gene. The germline V gene encodes CDR1 MDHEN and CDR2 SYDVKM. Deletions cut 5 bases from V and 3 bases from J, with 19 bases between. The CDR3 is made up of 16 amino acids. This CDR3 is CASSPEISPEDYGYTF. As DNA, the CDR3 is TGTGCCAGCAGTCCCGAAATTTCGCCCGAGGACTATGGCTACACCTTC.

The V gene is TRBV29-1, the J gene TRBJ2-7, with 8 nucleotides matching TRBD2. This CDR3 is built from 14 residues. Germline CDR1 is SQVTM and CDR2 is ANQGSEA. J was trimmed by 1 base and V by 5 bases; bases with no gene match: 7. In DNA form, the CDR3 reads TGCAGCGTTAAGAGCGGGAGTAAGTCCTACGAGCAGTACTTC. It encodes CSVKSGSKSYEQYF.

The chain couples TRBV6-6 to TRBJ1-6; maybe TRBD1 (6 bases). Germline V lookup: CDR1 MNHNY, CDR2 SVGAGI (reference sequence). This CDR3 has 15 amino acids. The germline V and J ends were trimmed by 2 bases and 6 bases, with 11 bases remaining between them. CDR3 bases: TGTGCCAGCAGTTACCTTGGCAGGGGTAATTCACCCCTCCACTTT. Protein: CASSYLGRGNSPLHF.

The rearrangement links TRBV4-1 to TRBJ1-4; possible D gene TRBD1, 6 bases. The CDR3 is 15 residues long. CDR1 MGHRA and CDR2 YSYEKL come from the germline V gene. V was shortened by 3 bases and J by 4 bases, with 12 bases between the two germline ends. CDR3 sequence (DNA): TGCGCCAGCAGCCAGTGGACAGCTGATAATGAAAAACTGTTTTTT. Its protein is CASSQWTADNEKLFF.

The chain combines TRBV29-1 with TRBJ2-7, with TRBD2 matching 11 bases. V was clipped by 4 bases and J by 3 bases; unmatched bases: 5. CDR1 is SQVTM and CDR2 is ANQGSEA in the germline V gene. This CDR3 comprises 14 residues. The CDR3 region has the DNA TGCAGCGTTGGACTAGCGGGACGAAACTACGAGCAGTACTTC. Translation gives CSVGLAGRNYEQYF.

The CDR3 region is CASSPGLELGSEQYF. CDR3 nucleotides: TGTGCCAGCAGTCCGGGACTAGAATTAGGAAGCGAGCAGTACTTC. The chain joins TRBV7-2 to TRBJ2-7, with 8 positions matching TRBD2. The germline CDR1 and CDR2 sequences are SGHTA and FQGNSA. V lost 6 bases, J lost 6 bases, and 13 bases stayed unmatched. The CDR3 extends over 15 amino acids.

This rearrangement joins TRBV7-2 to TRBJ2-3; the match to TRBD1 covers 8 bases. There are 16 residues in the CDR3. Germline trimming cut 2 bases from V and 0 bases from J; bases unmatched to any gene: 4. Germline CDR1 SGHTA, CDR2 FQGNSA. Here the CDR3 reads CASSLWGTGSTDTQYF. The CDR3 DNA follows: TGTGCCAGCAGCTTATGGGGGACAGGAAGCACAGATACGCAGTATTTT.

The gene calls are TRBV5-1 and TRBJ2-3; D not resolved. The V end was cut by 0 bases, the J end by 1 base, with 6 bases between. CDR3 length: 14 residues. The V gene's germline CDR1 is SGHRS and CDR2 YFSETQ. The CDR3 sequence is CASSLVSGTDTQYF. The CDR3 DNA reads as TGCGCCAGCAGCTTGGTCTCTGGCACAGATACGCAGTATTTT.

The rearrangement links TRBV9 to TRBJ2-1; no definite D call. The CDR3 has 13 residues. CDR1 SGDLS and CDR2 YYNGEE come from the germline V gene. The V gene lost 0 bases and the J gene lost 6 bases, with 7 bases spanning the gap. The CDR3 DNA reads as TGTGCCAGCAGCGTAGACTCTTTCAATGAGCAGTTCTTC. It is translated as CASSVDSFNEQFF.

The chain employs TRBV5-1 and TRBJ2-7; TRBD2 agrees at 8 bases. This CDR3 region has 12 residues. Germline CDR1 and CDR2: SGHRS and YFSETQ. Germline trimming cut 5 bases from V and 5 bases from J; bases unmatched to any gene: 3. CDR3 protein: CASRKTSDEQYF. The CDR3 DNA follows: TGCGCCAGCAGGAAGACTAGCGACGAGCAGTACTTC.

The chain couples TRBV5-1 to TRBJ2-2; 12 bases line up with TRBD2. Trimming took 2 bases from V and 4 from J; bases not matched to a gene: 3. Germline loops: CDR1 SGHRS, CDR2 YFSETQ. This CDR3 comprises 16 residues. The CDR3 DNA reads TGCGCCAGCAGCTTTGCTAGCGGGAGGGCCACCGGGGAGCTGTTTTTT. Translated, it gives CASSFASGRATGELFF.

This chain joins TRBV5-4 and TRBJ2-7; perhaps TRBD2 as D (5 bases). The germline V and J ends were trimmed by 0 bases and 0 bases, with 7 bases remaining between them. This CDR3 is 14 amino acids long. The germline CDR1 and CDR2 sequences are SGHNT and YYREEE (reference sequence). The CDR3 is CASSLGESSYEQYF. The CDR3 bases are TGTGCCAGCAGCTTGGGGGAGAGCTCCTACGAGCAGTACTTC.

This clone was counted between two and nine times. J is TRBJ2-1 and V is TRBV6-5; D is possibly TRBD2 (6 bases). V gave up 7 bases and J gave up 0 bases, with 13 bases separating them. Germline V gene data show CDR1 as MNHEY and CDR2 as SVGAGI. This CDR3 spans 15 amino acids. CDR3 in DNA: TGTGCCAGCATCGGGACTCATAGCTCCTACAATGAGCAGTTCTTC. It specifies CASIGTHSSYNEQFF.

DNA for the CDR3: TGTGCCAGCAGCTTGCTAGCGGGAGGGCTTTGGGAGACCCAGTACTTC. Translated, it gives CASSLLAGGLWETQYF. The chain couples TRBV7-9 to TRBJ2-5; 12 bases match TRBD2. The CDR3 totals 16 residues. V dropped 3 bases and J dropped 5; count of bases not matched to a gene: 7. CDR1 SEHNR and CDR2 FQNEAQ come from the germline V gene (reference sequence).

CDR3 protein: CASSTRDIPATNEKLFF. The CDR3 region has the DNA TGTGCCAGCAGCACCCGGGACATCCCCGCAACTAATGAAAAACTGTTTTTT. The chain is built from TRBV28 and TRBJ1-4, with D possibly being TRBD1 (6 bases). The germline gives CDR1 MDHEN, CDR2 SYDVKM. The V end lost 6 bases, the J end lost 0 bases, and 17 bases lay between the germline ends. This CDR3 region has 17 residues.

The chain employs TRBV4-2 and TRBJ1-5, with no clear D. Trimming removed 0 bases from V and 4 bases from J, with 10 bases in between. The CDR3 sequence is 15 residues long. From germline, CDR1 is LGHNA and CDR2 YNFKEQ. CDR3 sequence (DNA): TGTGCCAGCAGCCAAGAGTTAGGGAGAAATCAGCCCCAGCATTTT. As protein: CASSQELGRNQPQHF.

The genes are TRBV29-1 and TRBJ2-3; 8 nucleotides line up with TRBD2. V dropped 5 bases and J dropped 3; count of bases not matched to a gene: 10. The germline V gene has CDR1 SQVTM and CDR2 ANQGSEA. This CDR3 comprises 15 residues. CDR3 coding DNA: TGCAGCGTTACACTCCCGGGAGGGCCTACAGATACGCAGTATTTT. Protein: CSVTLPGGPTDTQYF.

This chain joins TRBV6-4 and TRBJ1-5; D gene unclear. The CDR3 has 13 amino acids. Germline assignment: CDR1 MRHNA and CDR2 SNTAGT. V dropped 2 bases and J dropped 2 bases, with 4 bases sitting between them. The DNA for the CDR3 is TGTGCCAGCAGTGACCAGGGCAATCAGCCCCAGCATTTT. Translating gives CASSDQGNQPQHF.

V usage is TRBV18 and J usage is TRBJ1-5; D call uncertain. Trimming removed 0 bases at V and 3 bases at J, with 12 bases between. This CDR3 contains 16 residues. Germline V gene lookup returns CDR1 KGHSH and CDR2 LQKENI. DNA of the CDR3: TGTGCCAGCTCACCACCGCTTGGTCCCTACAATCAGCCCCAGCATTTT. It codes for CASSPPLGPYNQPQHF.

This clone was detected once. V is TRBV6-5 and J is TRBJ2-7; a possible D gene is TRBD2 (6 bases). The V and J ends lost 3 bases and 3 bases respectively, with 9 bases between them. This CDR3 spans 13 amino acids. Germline V gene lookup returns CDR1 MNHEY and CDR2 SVGAGI. The DNA of the CDR3 is TGTGCCAGCAGTTATGGGAGGAACTACGAGCAGTACTTC. This codes for CASSYGRNYEQYF.

The rearrangement links TRBV11-1 to TRBJ2-5; no definite D call. The germline V gene has CDR1 SGHAT and CDR2 FQDESV (reference sequence). V lost 5 bases and J lost 2, with 6 bases in between. The CDR3 runs 12 residues. CDR3: CASSPQQETQYF. In DNA form, the CDR3 reads TGTGCCAGCAGCCCGCAGCAAGAGACCCAGTACTTC.

The chain uses TRBV5-4 and TRBJ2-1, with 9 positions matching TRBD2. CDR1 and CDR2 from the germline V gene are SGHNT and YYREEE (reference sequence). The J segment lost 8 bases and the V segment lost 0 bases, leaving 6 bases of the junction unmatched. The CDR3 totals 15 residues. The CDR3 DNA reads TGTGCCAGCAGCTTGGTTAGCGGGAGAAGGTATGAGCAGTTCTTC. Its protein product is CASSLVSGRRYEQFF.

As concerns this clone: One end of the junction varies from germline; a read error may be responsible. The CDR3 DNA reads as TGTGCCAGCAGCTTAGCCGAGGGGGCGACTGCCCCGCCAACGCATTTT. Its protein product is CASSLAEGATAPPTHF. The V gene is TRBV7-9, the J gene TRBJ2-3; 7 positions agree with TRBD1. Germline-derived CDR1 and CDR2 are SEHNR and FQNEAQ (reference sequence). This CDR3 comprises 16 residues.

This clone has a handful of counts. The chain uses TRBV5-4 and TRBJ2-1, with a weak D call TRBD2 (7 bases). Per the germline V gene, CDR1 is SGHNT and CDR2 is YYREEE (reference sequence). This CDR3 contains 15 residues. Trimming took 2 bases from V and 5 from J, leaving 14 bases between them. DNA for the CDR3: TGTGCCAGCAGCTTAGCTGGGGGGGCTGACAATGAGCAGTTCTTC. This codes for CASSLAGGADNEQFF.

The chain combines TRBV9 with TRBJ2-7, with D perhaps TRBD1 (5 bases). Trimming removed 0 bases at V and 3 bases at J, with 13 bases between. The CDR3 extends over 15 amino acids. The germline V gene encodes CDR1 SGDLS and CDR2 YYNGEE. CDR3 coding DNA: TGTGCCAGCAGCGTAGGGGCAGGGTCGGTCTACGAGCAGTACTTC. Its translation: CASSVGAGSVYEQYF.

The rearrangement links TRBV7-9 to TRBJ2-7; 14 bases map to TRBD2. CDR1 and CDR2 from the germline V gene are SEHNR and FQNEAQ (reference sequence). Trimming at V came to 5 bases and at J to 6 bases, leaving 9 bases not matched to a gene. The CDR3 loop spans 16 amino acids. The CDR3 DNA follows: TGTGCCAGCAGCCCTAAGACTAGCGGGAGGGTAAGCGAGCAGTACTTC. This codes for CASSPKTSGRVSEQYF. The full variable domain, with the rest looked up from reference TRBV7-9 and TRBJ2-7, is DTGVSQNPRHKITKRGQNVTFRCDPISEHNRLYWYRQTLGQGPEFLTYFQNEAQLEKSRLLSDRFSAERPKGSFSTLEIQRTEQGDSAMYLCASSPKTSGRVSEQYFGPGTRLTVT.